This T cell receptor (beta chain) was sequenced for a study of T-cell memory formation after mild COVID-19. Study findings and constraints: Contracting CD4+ clones sat mainly in CM and EM; CD8+ in EMRA. Contracting clones from day 15 to 85 had balanced CD4/CD8; later expanders favoured CD4+.

There are 13 residues in the CDR3. Germline-derived CDR1 and CDR2 are GTSNPN and SVGIG (reference sequence). Trimming took off 5 bases at V and 1 base at J, with 12 bases between the two ends. TCRdb reprocessed the 5' RACE reads with MiXCR, giving one entry per CDR3 protein. In the table there are approximately 250,000 distinct CDR3 sequences, 15% to 20% of which are singletons. This clonotype has more than one count but fewer than ten. Its antigen is as yet unknown. The V and J genes are TRBV30 and TRBJ2-7; a possible D gene is TRBD1 (6 bases). The sequence came from a man between 18 and 29 years old who had mild COVID-19 (a few samples of this study predate the infection). Cell type and time point are not known. The sample consisted of PBMCs or a T cell subset sorted from them (not recorded which). The chain's CDR3 is CAWARQGSYEQYF. The DNA of the CDR3 is TGTGCCTGGGCCCGGCAGGGGTCCTACGAGCAGTACTTC.